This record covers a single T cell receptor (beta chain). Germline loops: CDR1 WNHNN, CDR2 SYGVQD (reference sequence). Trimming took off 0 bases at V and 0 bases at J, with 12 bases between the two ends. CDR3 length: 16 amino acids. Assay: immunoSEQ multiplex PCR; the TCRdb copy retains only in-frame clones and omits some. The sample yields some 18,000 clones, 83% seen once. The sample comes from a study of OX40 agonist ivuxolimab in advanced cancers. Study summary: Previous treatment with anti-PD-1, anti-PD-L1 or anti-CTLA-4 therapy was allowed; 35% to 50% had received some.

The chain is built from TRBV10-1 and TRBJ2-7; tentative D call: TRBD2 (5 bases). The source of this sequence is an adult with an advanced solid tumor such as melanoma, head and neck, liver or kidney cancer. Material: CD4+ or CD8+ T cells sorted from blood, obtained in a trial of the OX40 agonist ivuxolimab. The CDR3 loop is CASSESTMDSSYEQYF. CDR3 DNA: TGCGCCAGCAGTGAGTCGACTATGGATAGCTCCTACGAGCAGTACTTC.